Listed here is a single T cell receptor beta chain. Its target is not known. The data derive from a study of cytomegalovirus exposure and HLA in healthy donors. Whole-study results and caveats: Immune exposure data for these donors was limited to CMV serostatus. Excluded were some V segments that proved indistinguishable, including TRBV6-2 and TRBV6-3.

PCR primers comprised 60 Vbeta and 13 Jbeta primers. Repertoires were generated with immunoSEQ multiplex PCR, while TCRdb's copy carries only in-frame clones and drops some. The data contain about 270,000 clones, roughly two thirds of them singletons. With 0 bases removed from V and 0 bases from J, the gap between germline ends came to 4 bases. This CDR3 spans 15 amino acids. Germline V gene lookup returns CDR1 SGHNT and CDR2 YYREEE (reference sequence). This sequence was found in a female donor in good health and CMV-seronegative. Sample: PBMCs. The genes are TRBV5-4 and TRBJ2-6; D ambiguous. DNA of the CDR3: TGTGCCAGCAGCTTGGATCTCTCTGGGGCCAACGTCCTGACTTTC. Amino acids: CASSLDLSGANVLTF.